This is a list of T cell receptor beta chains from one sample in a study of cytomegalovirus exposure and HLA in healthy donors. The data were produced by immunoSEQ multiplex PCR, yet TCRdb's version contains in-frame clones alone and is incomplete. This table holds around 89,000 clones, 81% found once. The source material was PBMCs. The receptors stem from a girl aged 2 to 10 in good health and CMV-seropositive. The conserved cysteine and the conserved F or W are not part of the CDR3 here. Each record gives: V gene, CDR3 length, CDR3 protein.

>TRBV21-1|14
ASSKELQGSRNEQF
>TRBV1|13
TSSRTSGSTGELF
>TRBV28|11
ASSSQGPHRYT
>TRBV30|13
AWSEPGGEVGELF
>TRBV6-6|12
ASSDIAGSYEQY
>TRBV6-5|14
ASSYGAGGPPYEQY
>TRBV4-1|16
ASSQGVYLASKNNEQF
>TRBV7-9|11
ASSSKTGGRAF
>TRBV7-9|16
ASSRDQARSRLSETQY
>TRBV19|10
ASSTGKSEQY
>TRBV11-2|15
ASSSLRMTGGNYGYT
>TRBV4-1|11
ASSQAGNTEAF
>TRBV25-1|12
ASAGGQGMETQY
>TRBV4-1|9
ASSQRTEAF
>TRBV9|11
ASSPPEAEKLF
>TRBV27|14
ASSFGLAGVKDEQY
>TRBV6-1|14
ASSENLLAGLVTQY
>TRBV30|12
AWSTYREGEKLF
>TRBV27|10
ASSPGQHEAF
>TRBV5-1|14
ASSLPGPGGTGELF
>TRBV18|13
ASSYRGSREQPQH